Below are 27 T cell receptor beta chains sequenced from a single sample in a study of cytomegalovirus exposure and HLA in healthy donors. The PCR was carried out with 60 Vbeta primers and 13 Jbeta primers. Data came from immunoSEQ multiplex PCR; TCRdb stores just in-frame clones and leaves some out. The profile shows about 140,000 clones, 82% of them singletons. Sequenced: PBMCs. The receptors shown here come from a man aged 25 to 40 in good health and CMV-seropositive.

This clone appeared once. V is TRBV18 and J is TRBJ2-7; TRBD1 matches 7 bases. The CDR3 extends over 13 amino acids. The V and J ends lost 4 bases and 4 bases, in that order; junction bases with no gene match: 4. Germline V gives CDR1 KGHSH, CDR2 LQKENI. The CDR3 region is CASSQGARYEQYF. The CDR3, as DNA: TGTGCCAGCTCACAGGGGGCGAGGTACGAGCAGTACTTC.

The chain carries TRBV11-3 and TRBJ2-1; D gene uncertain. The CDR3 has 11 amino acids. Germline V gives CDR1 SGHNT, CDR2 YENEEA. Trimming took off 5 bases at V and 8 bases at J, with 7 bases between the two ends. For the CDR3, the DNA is TGTGCCAGCAGCCCCGCGGATGAGCAGTTCTTC. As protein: CASSPADEQFF.

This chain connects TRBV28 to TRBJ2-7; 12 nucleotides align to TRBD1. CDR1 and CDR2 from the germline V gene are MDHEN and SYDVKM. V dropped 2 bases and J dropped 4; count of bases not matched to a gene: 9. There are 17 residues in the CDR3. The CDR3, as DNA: TGTGCCAGCAGTTTACCCCCGGGACAGGGGGCTAGGTACGAGCAGTACTTC. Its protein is CASSLPPGQGARYEQYF.

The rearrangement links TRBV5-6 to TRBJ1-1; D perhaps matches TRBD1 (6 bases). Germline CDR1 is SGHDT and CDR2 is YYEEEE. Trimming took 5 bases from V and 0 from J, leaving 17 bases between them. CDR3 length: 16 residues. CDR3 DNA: TGTGCCAGCAGAGCAGCCCGGACAGATCTGAACACTGAAGCTTTCTTT. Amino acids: CASRAARTDLNTEAFF.

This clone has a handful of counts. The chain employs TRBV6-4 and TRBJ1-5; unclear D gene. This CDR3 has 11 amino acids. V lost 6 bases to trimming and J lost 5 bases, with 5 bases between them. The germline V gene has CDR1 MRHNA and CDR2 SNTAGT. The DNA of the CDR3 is TGTGCCAGCAGCTTCTATCAGCCCCAGCATTTT. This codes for CASSFYQPQHF.

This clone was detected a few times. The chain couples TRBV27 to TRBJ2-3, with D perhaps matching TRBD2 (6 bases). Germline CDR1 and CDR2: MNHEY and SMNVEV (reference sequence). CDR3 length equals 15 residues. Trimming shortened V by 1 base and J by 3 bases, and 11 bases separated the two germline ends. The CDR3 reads CASSLYLGGTDTQYF. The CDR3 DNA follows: TGTGCCAGCAGTTTATATCTTGGAGGGACAGATACGCAGTATTTT.

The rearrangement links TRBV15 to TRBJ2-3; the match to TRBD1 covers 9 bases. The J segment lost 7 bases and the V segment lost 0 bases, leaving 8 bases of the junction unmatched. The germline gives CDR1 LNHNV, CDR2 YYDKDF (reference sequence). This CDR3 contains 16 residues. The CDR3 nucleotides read TGTGCCACCAGCAGAGAGGGGGACAGGGCGCTCAATACGCAGTATTTT. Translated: CATSREGDRALNTQYF. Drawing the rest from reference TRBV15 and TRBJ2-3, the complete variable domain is DAMVIQNPRYQVTQFGKPVTLSCSQTLNHNVMYWYQQKSSQAPKLLFHYYDKDFNNEADTPDNFQSRRPNTSFCFLDIRSPGLGDTAMYLCATSREGDRALNTQYFGPGTRLTVL.

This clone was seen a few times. The CDR3 loop reads CAWSKWEEAFF. CDR3 nucleotide sequence: TGTGCCTGGAGTAAATGGGAGGAAGCTTTCTTT. This chain joins TRBV30 and TRBJ1-1; no firm D call. This CDR3 has 11 amino acids. V lost 2 bases to trimming and J lost 8 bases, with 9 bases between them. Germline values: CDR1 GTSNPN, CDR2 SVGIG (reference sequence).

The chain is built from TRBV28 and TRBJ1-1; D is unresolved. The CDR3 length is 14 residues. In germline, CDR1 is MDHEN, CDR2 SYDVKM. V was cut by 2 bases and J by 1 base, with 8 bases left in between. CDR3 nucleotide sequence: TGTGCCAGCAGTTTACGGGCGGGGAACACTGAAGCTTTCTTT. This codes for CASSLRAGNTEAFF.

The CDR3 is CASSLNEPSSGNTIYF. DNA of the CDR3: TGCGCCAGCAGCTTGAACGAACCCAGCTCTGGAAACACCATATATTTT. This sequence joins TRBV5-1 and TRBJ1-3, with D unresolved. Germline V gene lookup returns CDR1 SGHRS and CDR2 YFSETQ. The CDR3 contains 16 residues. V was pared by 1 base and J by 0 bases, with 11 bases between.

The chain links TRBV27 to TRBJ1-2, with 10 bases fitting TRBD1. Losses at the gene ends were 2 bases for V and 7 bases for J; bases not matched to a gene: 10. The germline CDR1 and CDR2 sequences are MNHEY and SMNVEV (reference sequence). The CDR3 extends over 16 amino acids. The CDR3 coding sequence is TGTGCCAGCAGTTTACTAGCCGGGACAGGGGCCTTTGGCTACACCTTC. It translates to CASSLLAGTGAFGYTF.

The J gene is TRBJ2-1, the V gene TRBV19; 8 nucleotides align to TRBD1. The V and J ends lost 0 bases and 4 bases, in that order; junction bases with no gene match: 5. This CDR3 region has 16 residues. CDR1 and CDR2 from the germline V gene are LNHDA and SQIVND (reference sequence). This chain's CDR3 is CASSIEGRGPYNEQFF. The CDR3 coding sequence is TGTGCCAGTAGTATAGAAGGCAGGGGGCCGTACAATGAGCAGTTCTTC.

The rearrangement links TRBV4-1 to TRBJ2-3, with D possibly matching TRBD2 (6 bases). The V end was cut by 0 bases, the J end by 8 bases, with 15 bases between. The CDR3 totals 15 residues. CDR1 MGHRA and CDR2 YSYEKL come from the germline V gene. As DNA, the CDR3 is TGCGCCAGCAGCCAAGATAGCGGAGAACCAGGTACGCAGTATTTT. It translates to CASSQDSGEPGTQYF.

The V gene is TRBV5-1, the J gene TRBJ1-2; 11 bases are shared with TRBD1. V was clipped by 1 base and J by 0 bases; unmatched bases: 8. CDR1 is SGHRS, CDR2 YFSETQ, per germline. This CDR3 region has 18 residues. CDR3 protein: CASSLSGQGAQANYGYTF. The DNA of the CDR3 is TGCGCCAGCAGCTTGTCTGGACAGGGGGCCCAAGCTAACTATGGCTACACCTTC. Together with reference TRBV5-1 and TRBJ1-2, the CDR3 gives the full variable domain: KAGVTQTPRYLIKTRGQQVTLSCSPISGHRSVSWYQQTPGQGLQFLFEYFSETQRNKGNFPGRFSGRQFSNSRSEMNVSTLELGDSALYLCASSLSGQGAQANYGYTFGSGTRLTVV.

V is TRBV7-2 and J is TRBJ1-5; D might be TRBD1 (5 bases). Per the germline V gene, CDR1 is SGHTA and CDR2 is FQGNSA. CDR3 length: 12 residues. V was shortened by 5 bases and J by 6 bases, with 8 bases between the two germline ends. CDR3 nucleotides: TGTGCCAGCAGCCGGGGGTTTCAGCCCCAGCATTTT. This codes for CASSRGFQPQHF.

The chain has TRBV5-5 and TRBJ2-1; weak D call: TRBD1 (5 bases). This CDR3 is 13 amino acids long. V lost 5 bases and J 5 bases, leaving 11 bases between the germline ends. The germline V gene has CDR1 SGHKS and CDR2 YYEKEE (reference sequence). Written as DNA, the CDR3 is TGTGCCAGCAGAAAGGACAACAACAATGAGCAGTTCTTC. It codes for CASRKDNNNEQFF.

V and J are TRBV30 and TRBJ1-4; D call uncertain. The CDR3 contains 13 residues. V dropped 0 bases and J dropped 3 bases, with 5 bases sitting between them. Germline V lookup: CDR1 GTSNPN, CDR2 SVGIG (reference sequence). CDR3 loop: CAWSVLANEKLFF. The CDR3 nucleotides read TGTGCCTGGAGTGTGTTAGCTAATGAAAAACTGTTTTTT.

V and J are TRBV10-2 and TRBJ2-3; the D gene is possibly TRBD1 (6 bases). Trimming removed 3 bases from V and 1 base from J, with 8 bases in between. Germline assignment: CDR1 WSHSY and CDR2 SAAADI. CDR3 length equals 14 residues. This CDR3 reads CASSEQGGTDTQYF. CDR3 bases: TGCGCCAGCAGTGAACAGGGTGGCACAGATACGCAGTATTTT.

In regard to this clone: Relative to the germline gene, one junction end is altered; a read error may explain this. This CDR3 is CASSLAPASATYEQYF. For the CDR3, the DNA is TGTGCCAGCAGCCTAGCCCCGGCTAGCGCAACCTACGAGCAGTACTTC. This chain joins TRBV7-6 and TRBJ2-7; a weak D match, TRBD2 (6 bases). Germline V gene sequence: CDR1 SGHVS, CDR2 FNYEAQ. CDR3 length equals 16 residues.

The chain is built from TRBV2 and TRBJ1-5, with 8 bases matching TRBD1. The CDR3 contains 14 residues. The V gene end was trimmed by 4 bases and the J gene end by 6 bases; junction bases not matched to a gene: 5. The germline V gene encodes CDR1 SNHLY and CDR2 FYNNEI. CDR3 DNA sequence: TGTGCCAGCAGTGTTCAGGGGGCCGGTCAGCCCCAGCATTTT. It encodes CASSVQGAGQPQHF.

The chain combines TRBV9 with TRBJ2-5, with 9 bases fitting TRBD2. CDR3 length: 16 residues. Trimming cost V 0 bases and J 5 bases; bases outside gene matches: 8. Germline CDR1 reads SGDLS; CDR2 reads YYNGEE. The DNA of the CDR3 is TGTGCCAGCAGCGTAGGGGCGGGAGGGCCCGGGGAGACCCAGTACTTC. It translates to CASSVGAGGPGETQYF.

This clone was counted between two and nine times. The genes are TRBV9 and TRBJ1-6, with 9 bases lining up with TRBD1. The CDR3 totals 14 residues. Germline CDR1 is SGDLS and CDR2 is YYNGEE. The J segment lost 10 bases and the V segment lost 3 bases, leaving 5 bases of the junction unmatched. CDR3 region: CASSEGTGNSPLHF. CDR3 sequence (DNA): TGTGCCAGCAGCGAGGGGACAGGGAACTCACCCCTCCACTTT.

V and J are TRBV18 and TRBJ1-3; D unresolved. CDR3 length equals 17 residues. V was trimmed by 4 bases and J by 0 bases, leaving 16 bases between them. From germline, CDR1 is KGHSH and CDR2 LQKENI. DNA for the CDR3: TGTGCCAGCTCACAACTTCCCGGGAGGTCCTCTGGAAACACCATATATTTT. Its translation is CASSQLPGRSSGNTIYF.

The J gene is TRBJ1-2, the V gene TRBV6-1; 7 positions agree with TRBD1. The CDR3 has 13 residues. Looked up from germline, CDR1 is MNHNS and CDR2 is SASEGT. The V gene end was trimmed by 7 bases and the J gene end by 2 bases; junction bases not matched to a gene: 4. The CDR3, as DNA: TGTGCCAGCACAGGACAGGCCAACTATGGCTACACCTTC. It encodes CASTGQANYGYTF.

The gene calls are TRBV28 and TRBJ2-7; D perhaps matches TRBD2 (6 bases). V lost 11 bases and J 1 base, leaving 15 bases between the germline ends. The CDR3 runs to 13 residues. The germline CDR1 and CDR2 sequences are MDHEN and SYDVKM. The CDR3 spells CAGASGPSYEQYF. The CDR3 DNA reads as TGTGCCGGGGCCAGCGGGCCTTCCTACGAGCAGTACTTC.

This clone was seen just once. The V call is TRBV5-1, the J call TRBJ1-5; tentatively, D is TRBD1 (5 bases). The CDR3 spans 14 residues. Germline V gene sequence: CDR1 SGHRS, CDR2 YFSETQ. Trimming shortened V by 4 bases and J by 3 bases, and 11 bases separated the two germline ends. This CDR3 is CASSPGTHNQPQHF. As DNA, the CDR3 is TGCGCCAGCAGCCCCGGGACTCACAATCAGCCCCAGCATTTT.

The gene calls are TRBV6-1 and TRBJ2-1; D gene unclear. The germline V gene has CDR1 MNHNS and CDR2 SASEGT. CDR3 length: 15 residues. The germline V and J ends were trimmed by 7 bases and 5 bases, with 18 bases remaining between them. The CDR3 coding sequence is TGTGCCAGCACCCTACAACTTGCCAGCGACAATGAGCAGTTCTTC. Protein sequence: CASTLQLASDNEQFF.